This TCR beta chain was recovered during a study of blood T cell repertoires in COVID-19. Clones were read by immunoSEQ multiplex PCR, and TCRdb kept only the in-frame ones, dropping some. This table holds over 85,000 clones, just under 90% found once. This CDR3 has 16 amino acids. The sample consisted of peripheral blood. The clonotype originates from a human donor in a cohort sampled during active COVID-19. V is TRBV21-1 and J is TRBJ2-7; TRBD1, the table's D call, lacks a check against the DNA. TRBV21-1 is classified as a pseudogene. The CDR3 nucleotides are TGTGCCAGCAGCAACCGGGACAGGGGGTGCTCCTACGAGCAGTACTTC. Its protein product is CASSNRDRGCSYEQYF.